The 21 T cell receptor beta chains reported below all come from one sample, sequenced in a study of T cell changes during pregnancy in multiple sclerosis. Some clones are missing from TCRdb's copy, which holds only in-frame ones; the method was immunoSEQ multiplex PCR. The table lists around 50,000 clones, 92% of them singletons. The material sequenced was CD4+ T cells from peripheral blood mononuclear cells, taken in the second trimester of pregnancy. Receptors originate from a female donor with multiple sclerosis, enrolled in a pregnancy study.

The rearrangement joins TRBV4-1 to TRBJ1-6; 8 bases match TRBD1. This CDR3 has 19 amino acids. Germline-derived CDR1 and CDR2 are MGHRA and YSYEKL. V shed 1 base and J 5 bases; nucleotides not matched to a gene: 13. The CDR3 sequence is CASSQGQGKLTRDNSPLHF. The CDR3 DNA follows: TGCGCCAGCAGCCAAGGACAGGGGAAGCTGACCCGGGATAATTCACCCCTCCACTTT.

The J gene is TRBJ2-1, the V gene TRBV9; no reliable D call. The length of the CDR3 is 12 residues. Germline V gene lookup returns CDR1 SGDLS and CDR2 YYNGEE. Trimming left V 0 bases short and J 9 bases short, with 7 bases between. The DNA of the CDR3 is TGTGCCAGCAGCGTAGTAGAGGCTGAGCAGTTCTTC. Its protein is CASSVVEAEQFF.

The chain has TRBV4-1 and TRBJ1-2; possibly TRBD1 for D (6 bases). Trimming took 1 base from V and 7 from J, leaving 16 bases between them. The germline V gene has CDR1 MGHRA and CDR2 YSYEKL. This CDR3 contains 15 residues. CDR3: CASSQVSVSGAGYTF. The CDR3 coding sequence is TGCGCCAGCAGCCAAGTTTCGGTGTCAGGGGCTGGCTACACCTTC.

The J gene is TRBJ1-3, the V gene TRBV2, with D possibly being TRBD1 (6 bases). V was clipped by 8 bases and J by 2 bases, with 13 bases between them. The CDR3 consists of 14 residues. CDR1 and CDR2 from the germline V gene are SNHLY and FYNNEI. The CDR3 sequence is CASSREGAGNTIYF. DNA for the CDR3: TGTGCCAGCTCGCGCGAGGGGGCTGGAAACACCATATATTTT. The whole variable domain, filled in from reference TRBV2 and TRBJ1-3, reads EPEVTQTPSHQVTQMGQEVILRCVPISNHLYFYWYRQILGQKVEFLVSFYNNEISEKSEIFDDQFSVERPDGSNFTLKIRSTKLEDSAMYFCASSREGAGNTIYFGEGSWLTVV.

This rearrangement joins TRBV5-3 to TRBJ1-1, with D uncertain. TRBV5-3 is flagged as an ORF with uncertain function. Trimming left V 1 base short and J 5 bases short, with 15 bases between. The CDR3 runs 15 residues. CDR3 loop: CARSLSQHEGTEAFF. The CDR3 region has the DNA TGTGCCAGAAGCTTGAGCCAACATGAGGGAACTGAAGCTTTCTTT.

J is TRBJ2-1 and V is TRBV2; 12 bases map to TRBD2. Germline V lookup: CDR1 SNHLY, CDR2 FYNNEI. The CDR3 consists of 15 residues. Trimming cost V 4 bases and J 10 bases; bases outside gene matches: 8. This CDR3 reads CASSATTSGRNEQFF. CDR3 coding DNA: TGTGCCAGCAGTGCGACGACTAGCGGGAGAAACGAGCAGTTCTTC.

The chain employs TRBV5-8 and TRBJ1-2; D gene uncertain. Germline CDR1 reads SGHTS; CDR2 reads YDEGEE. The CDR3 loop spans 12 amino acids. V was cut by 2 bases and J by 4 bases, with 6 bases left in between. CDR3: CASSLGVYGYTF. In DNA, the CDR3 is TGTGCCAGCAGCTTAGGAGTCTATGGCTACACCTTC. The full variable domain, its missing parts supplied by reference TRBV5-8 and TRBJ1-2, is EAGVTQSPTHLIKTRGQQATLRCSPISGHTSVYWYQQALGLGLQFLLWYDEGEERNRGNFPPRFSGRQFPNYSSELNVNALELEDSALYLCASSLGVYGYTFGSGTRLTVV.

V and J are TRBV19 and TRBJ2-3, with a tentative D call TRBD2 (6 bases). The CDR3 length is 15 residues. Between the trimmed V and J ends, which lost 0 bases and 9 bases, there was a span of 16 bases. Germline-derived CDR1 and CDR2 are LNHDA and SQIVND (reference sequence). This CDR3 reads CASSIDLGSGQTQYF. As DNA, the CDR3 is TGTGCCAGTAGTATAGATCTTGGAAGCGGGCAAACGCAGTATTTT. The entire variable domain, with the rest obtained from reference TRBV19 and TRBJ2-3, is as follows: DGGITQSPKYLFRKEGQNVTLSCEQNLNHDAMYWYRQDPGQGLRLIYYSQIVNDFQKGDIAEGYSVSREKKESFPLTVTSAQKNPTAFYLCASSIDLGSGQTQYFGPGTRLTVL.

CDR3 sequence: CASNPTGADEQYF. CDR3 coding DNA: TGTGCCAGTAACCCGACAGGGGCCGACGAGCAGTACTTC. The rearrangement uses TRBV19 and TRBJ2-7, with 8 bases aligning to TRBD1. The germline gives CDR1 LNHDA, CDR2 SQIVND (reference sequence). V shed 7 bases and J 5 bases; nucleotides not matched to a gene: 7. The CDR3 totals 13 residues.

CDR3 residues: CASSTPNSPQYF. The CDR3 DNA reads as TGTGCCAGTAGCACCCCGAACTCTCCGCAGTATTTT. The chain combines TRBV19 with TRBJ2-3; no clear D gene. Germline V CDR1 and CDR2: LNHDA, SQIVND (reference sequence). The CDR3 covers 12 residues. V shed 6 bases and J shed 10 bases, with 14 bases lying between them.

This chain joins TRBV5-8 and TRBJ1-5; TRBD1 is a possible D gene (5 bases). Per germline, CDR1 SGHTS and CDR2 YDEGEE. Trimming pared 4 bases from V and 0 bases from J, leaving 14 bases between. The CDR3 extends over 16 amino acids. CDR3 region: CASSPDRGDSNQPQHF. As DNA, the CDR3 is TGTGCCAGCAGCCCCGACAGAGGAGATAGCAATCAGCCCCAGCATTTT.

This rearrangement joins TRBV7-3 to TRBJ1-1, with D possibly being TRBD1 (6 bases). The CDR3 runs to 18 residues. CDR1 is SGHTA, CDR2 FQGTGA, per germline. The V and J ends lost 4 bases and 1 base respectively, with 22 bases between them. The CDR3, as DNA: TGTGCCAGCAGCTCTAGACCCCAGGGTAGAGGGGGGAACACTGAAGCTTTCTTT. Translating it yields CASSSRPQGRGGNTEAFF.

V and J are TRBV7-5 and TRBJ2-1; TRBD2 is taken as the D call from the table, unchecked against the DNA. TRBV7-5 is classified as a pseudogene. The CDR3 covers 14 residues. DNA of the CDR3: TGTGTCAGAAGCGTGGGACTTCCTTACAATGAGCAGTTCTTC. Translation gives CVRSVGLPYNEQFF.

This clone was seen once. V gene TRBV30 combines with J gene TRBJ1-1; no clear D gene. This CDR3 contains 14 residues. The V and J ends lost 1 base and 2 bases respectively, with 11 bases between them. The germline V gene encodes CDR1 GTSNPN and CDR2 SVGIG (reference sequence). CDR3 protein: CAWSAKRGNTEAFF. The DNA of the CDR3 is TGTGCCTGGAGTGCAAAGCGGGGTAACACTGAAGCTTTCTTT.

V and J are TRBV11-3 and TRBJ2-1, with D possibly TRBD1 on 6 matching bases. Germline lookup yields CDR1 SGHNT and CDR2 YENEEA. There are 13 residues in the CDR3. V gave up 5 bases and J gave up 13 bases, with 18 bases separating them. The CDR3 loop is CASSPGEGVTQFF. The CDR3 DNA follows: TGTGCCAGCAGCCCTGGAGAGGGGGTCACACAGTTCTTC.

In this sample, this clone turned up once. The chain joins TRBV7-9 to TRBJ2-7, with D uncertain. The V gene lost 1 base and the J gene lost 3 bases, with 7 bases spanning the gap. Per the germline V gene, CDR1 is SEHNR and CDR2 is FQNEAQ (reference sequence). This CDR3 is built from 13 residues. The CDR3 coding sequence is TGTGCCAGCAGCTTAGGAGGCATCTACGAGCAGTACTTC. Protein: CASSLGGIYEQYF.

The gene calls are TRBV6-1 and TRBJ1-6; D not resolved. The CDR3 covers 15 residues. The germline V and J ends were trimmed by 0 bases and 7 bases, with 10 bases remaining between them. CDR1 and CDR2 from the germline V gene are MNHNS and SASEGT. DNA for the CDR3: TGTGCCAGCAGTGAAGCGCACACCCACAATTCACCCCTCCACTTT. Its protein product is CASSEAHTHNSPLHF.

The V and J genes are TRBV5-1 and TRBJ1-1, with 7 nucleotides matching TRBD1. V dropped 2 bases and J dropped 0; count of bases not matched to a gene: 1. This CDR3 is 14 amino acids long. Looked up from germline, CDR1 is SGHRS and CDR2 is YFSETQ. The CDR3 DNA is TGCGCCAGCAGCTTTGACAGGGTGAACACTGAAGCTTTCTTT. It encodes CASSFDRVNTEAFF.

The rearrangement uses TRBV7-3 and TRBJ2-3; maybe TRBD2 (6 bases). V was pared by 4 bases and J by 2 bases, with 16 bases between. The CDR3 loop spans 16 amino acids. CDR1 is SGHTA, CDR2 FQGTGA, per germline. The CDR3 DNA is TGTGCCAGCAGCTCCGGAAGCGGGTTCCCCACAGATACGCAGTATTTT. Translated, it gives CASSSGSGFPTDTQYF.

The chain links TRBV25-1 to TRBJ1-6; TRBD1 is a possible D gene (6 bases). This CDR3 region has 16 residues. V dropped 6 bases and J dropped 10 bases, with 22 bases sitting between them. Germline lookup yields CDR1 MGHDK and CDR2 SYGVNS. The CDR3 DNA reads as TGTGCCAGCAGGAGTATGGACAGTGCCTCTAACTCACCCCTCCACTTT. It yields the protein CASRSMDSASNSPLHF.

This clone is a singleton in its sample. The CDR3 here is CASSSQLATDTQYF. CDR3 nucleotides: TGTGCCAGCAGCTCTCAACTAGCGACAGATACGCAGTATTTT. This rearrangement joins TRBV5-6 to TRBJ2-3, with 7 bases aligning to TRBD2. CDR1 and CDR2 (germline): SGHDT, YYEEEE. V dropped 3 bases and J dropped 3; count of bases not matched to a gene: 4. CDR3 length equals 14 residues.